This T cell receptor beta chain was sequenced during a study of cytomegalovirus exposure and HLA in healthy donors. The PCR used 60 Vbeta and 13 Jbeta primers. Produced via immunoSEQ multiplex PCR; TCRdb's table is partial and in-frame only. This sample has more than 150,000 clones, with 70% to 80% found just once. The receptor's source is a man aged 18 to 29 in good health and CMV-seronegative. The sample taken for sequencing was PBMCs.

In DNA, the CDR3 is TGTGCCACCAGCAGAGAACAGGAAAACTATGGCTACACCTTC. This sequence encodes CATSREQENYGYTF. This chain uses TRBV15 with TRBJ1-2; the D gene is possibly TRBD1 (5 bases). This CDR3 has 14 residues. The V end lost 0 bases, the J end lost 2 bases, and 7 bases lay between the germline ends. Germline loops: CDR1 LNHNV, CDR2 YYDKDF (reference sequence).